A single sample is the source of the 5 T cell receptor beta chains below, sequenced in a study of cytomegalovirus exposure and HLA in healthy donors (dated by TCRdb to about 2017). Library construction relied on the immunoSEQ multiplex PCR assay. The multiplex PCR relied on a mix of 60 forward primers for TCR Vbeta segments and 13 reverse primers for TCR Jbeta segments. The clones in this table, taken by TCRdb from immuneACCESS, are in-frame only. Not every clone is retained; where verified, under half of the shortfall comes from an unresolved V gene, and the cause of the rest is unknown. The sample includes approximately 110,000 clones, with 70% to 80% observed a single time. Of the sample, over 4% falls within the top ten clones. Sequencing was done on a sample of PBMCs. All receptors come from a female donor in good health and CMV-seropositive.

As for this clone: The CDR3 does not close with the conserved phenylalanine or tryptophan, likely indicating a read error. It is unclear where the CDR3 begins or ends on the DNA, so no DNA is shown, and the CDR3 is as TCRdb lists it. This chain joins TRBV4-1 and TRBJ1-1. CDR1 and CDR2 from the germline V gene are MGHRA and YSYEKL. The CDR3 spans 16 residues, counting both ends. Here the CDR3 reads CASSPLDSQVMRPPRN.

The V call is TRBV5-1, the J call TRBJ2-2, with D perhaps TRBD2 (5 bases). CDR3 length: 16 residues. Looked up from germline, CDR1 is SGHRS and CDR2 is YFSETQ. Trimming removed 0 bases from V and 1 base from J, with 10 bases in between. CDR3 in amino acids: CASSLAGIQNTGELFF. The CDR3, as DNA: TGCGCCAGCAGCTTGGCGGGGATCCAGAACACCGGGGAGCTGTTTTTT.

The chain recombines TRBV7-3 with TRBJ2-1; TRBD2 agrees at 10 bases. V dropped 5 bases and J dropped 9; count of bases not matched to a gene: 13. The CDR3 runs 16 residues. Germline CDR1 is SGHTA and CDR2 is FQGTGA. CDR3 in amino acids: CASSIGSGGALVEQFF. CDR3 sequence (DNA): TGTGCCAGCAGCATAGGGAGCGGGGGGGCCCTGGTTGAGCAGTTCTTC.

The chain carries TRBV15 and TRBJ1-3; unclear D gene. Trimming shortened V by 1 base and J by 1 base, and 17 bases separated the two germline ends. There are 18 residues in the CDR3. From germline, CDR1 is LNHNV and CDR2 YYDKDF (reference sequence). CDR3 nucleotide sequence: TGTGCCACCAGCAGAGTGAAGTCAGACTCGTCTTCTGGAAACACCATATATTTT. Its protein is CATSRVKSDSSSGNTIYF.

The chain links TRBV7-2 to TRBJ2-3, with 8 bases fitting TRBD1. V shed 3 bases and J 5 bases; nucleotides not matched to a gene: 4. The CDR3 runs to 14 residues. Germline lookup yields CDR1 SGHTA and CDR2 FQGNSA. CDR3 in DNA: TGTGCCAGCAGCTTGGCAGGGGGCAGAGATACGCAGTATTTT. This gives the protein CASSLAGGRDTQYF.